This T cell receptor (beta chain) was sequenced in a study of cytomegalovirus exposure and HLA in healthy donors. PCR amplification relied on 60 Vbeta primers (plus 13 Jbeta primers). Sequencing was performed with immunoSEQ multiplex PCR; in TCRdb, only in-frame clones are kept and a portion is missing. The table records some 140,000 clones, about 76% of them present only once. Losses at the gene ends were 4 bases for V and 2 bases for J; bases not matched to a gene: 0. Germline CDR1 is SNHLY and CDR2 is FYNNEI. CDR3 length equals 14 residues. The chain carries TRBV2 and TRBJ1-5; 9 nucleotides line up with TRBD1. The sequenced sample consisted of PBMCs. The sequence was obtained from a female donor in good health and CMV-seronegative. CDR3 region: CASSGDRGNQPQHF. The CDR3 DNA reads as TGTGCCAGCAGTGGGGACAGGGGCAATCAGCCCCAGCATTTT.